This T cell receptor (beta chain) originates from a study of shared clonotypes between healthy human individuals. Only in-frame clones appear in the TCRdb table, and some are missing; sequencing was by immunoSEQ multiplex PCR. The sample gives about 510,000 clones, roughly 95% of which show up once; approximately 0.06% is in the top ten. CDR1 LNHNV and CDR2 YYDKDF come from the germline V gene (reference sequence). The V end was cut by 0 bases, the J end by 3 bases, with 12 bases between. The CDR3 contains 15 residues. A CD45RA+ naive subset and a CD45RA-negative memory subset were split from CD4+ cells.

The chain employs TRBV15 and TRBJ2-7, with a possible D match to TRBD1 (6 bases). This clonotype was obtained from a woman aged 25 to 39 in good health. Source material: naive CD4+ T cells sorted from blood. Indicated subset: CD45RA+ positively selected. CDR3 in amino acids: CATSRERDRLYEQYF. The DNA of the CDR3 is TGTGCCACCAGCAGAGAGCGCGACAGGCTCTACGAGCAGTACTTC.